This is a list of T cell receptor beta chains from one sample in a study of T cells expressing NK-cell markers. Following a re-call of the 5' RACE reads, TCRdb has one entry per CDR3 protein and lacks DNA. The ten most abundant clones cover roughly 3.4% of a sample with about 540,000 distinct CDR3 sequences. The sequencing input was blood T cells: a sorted CD56 or NKG2C T cell subset, CD4+ or CD8+ T cells, or bulk PBMC T cells (not recorded which). These receptors came from a man aged 18 to 29 in good health. Each CDR3 is given with its conserved first and last residue.

j_gene,v_gene,CDR3aa
TRBJ2-7,TRBV12-3/TRBV12-4,CASSRRGGTGLDEQYF
TRBJ2-5,TRBV20-1,CSAIEGGVGETQYF
TRBJ1-5,TRBV20-1,CSAREGRGGGQPQHF
TRBJ2-7,TRBV4-3,CASSQVSTENYEQYF
TRBJ2-3,TRBV27,CASSLGARSDTQYF
TRBJ2-4,TRBV6-5,CASSYTRLGRENIQYF
TRBJ1-6,TRBV7-6,CASSFGEGNSPLHF
TRBJ2-5,TRBV12-3/TRBV12-4,CASSFSSLETQYF
TRBJ2-3,TRBV10-3,CAISASVGSDTQYF
TRBJ2-6,TRBV25-1,CASSAGGGANVLTF
TRBJ2-3,TRBV5-1,CASSHQGTTTDTQYF
TRBJ2-1,TRBV20-1,CSARDGVAREQFF
TRBJ2-1,TRBV7-2,CASSKPGLAINEQFF
TRBJ1-5,TRBV7-9,CASSESPSNQPQHF
TRBJ2-1,TRBV5-1,CASSDRGRPSYNEQFF
TRBJ1-5,TRBV12-3/TRBV12-4,CASSFRDRSYQPQHF
TRBJ2-5,TRBV11-2,CASSPRKREIGWTQYF
TRBJ2-1,TRBV5-1,CASSWQGGEQFF
TRBJ1-1,TRBV5-1,CAIPGTRGAEAFF
TRBJ2-1,TRBV10-3,CAISESGAGEQFF
TRBJ2-1,TRBV28,CASSGTVPYNEQFF
TRBJ2-7,TRBV9,CASSVEGTGIMSEQYF
TRBJ2-1,TRBV11-1,CASSEGQLVIDEQFF
TRBJ2-3,TRBV5-6,CASTTWTGPTDTQYF
TRBJ2-4,TRBV29-1,CSVVDRGDDIQYF
TRBJ2-7,TRBV5-1,CASSPGTSGVSYEQYF
TRBJ1-2,TRBV15,CATSRESIQDSNYGYTF
TRBJ2-7,TRBV29-1,CSVLSGPWVSEQYF
TRBJ2-3,TRBV24-1,CATSAAQQGFRDTQYF
TRBJ2-6,TRBV5-1,CASSLVQASSGANVLTF
TRBJ1-1,TRBV12-3/TRBV12-4,CASSLSAGQNTEAFF
TRBJ2-1,TRBV6-2/TRBV6-3,CASRRPISRVNEQFF
TRBJ2-1,TRBV20-1,CSARGGLAGLQEQFF
TRBJ2-1,TRBV20-1,CSANPQGFYNEQFF